The 26 T cell receptor beta chains below all came from one sample that was sequenced in a study of glioma-infiltrating T cells. The iRepertoire nested amplicon-rescue multiplex PCR amplified TCR alpha and beta CDR3s from RNA. TCRdb analysed the multiplex PCR reads with MiXCR anew, one entry per CDR3 protein. The sample holds approximately 93,000 distinct CDR3 sequences; roughly 39% are singletons and the top ten take 30% to 40%. The sequenced material came from glioma tissue, nonneoplastic brain tissue, or PBMCs (not recorded which). Receptor source: a human donor with low-grade glioma or glioblastoma, undergoing nonglioma brain surgery, or in good health (not recorded which).

The chain employs TRBV20-1 and TRBJ1-1; TRBD1 is a possible D gene (5 bases). The CDR3 has 14 residues. CDR1 DFQATT and CDR2 SNEGSKA come from the germline V gene (reference sequence). V was trimmed by 6 bases and J by 4 bases, leaving 18 bases between them. The CDR3 region is CSASRALGGTEAFF. The DNA for the CDR3 is TGCAGTGCCAGCAGGGCCCTTGGGGGCACTGAAGCTTTCTTT.

On this clonotype: One end of the junction varies from germline; a read error may be responsible. The chain links TRBV10-2 to TRBJ1-3; no clear D gene. Germline-derived CDR1 and CDR2 are WSHSY and SAAADI. CDR3 length: 18 residues. The CDR3 loop reads CASSLVSAGGRTGNTIYF. The DNA of the CDR3 is TGTGCCAGCAGTTTAGTCTCGGCCGGAGGAAGGACTGGAAACACCATATATTTT.

The chain carries TRBV27 and TRBJ1-1; no clear D. This CDR3 is 15 amino acids long. CDR1 is MNHEY and CDR2 is SMNVEV in the germline V gene (reference sequence). The V end lost 3 bases, the J end lost 2 bases, and 13 bases lay between the germline ends. The CDR3 protein is CASSFRGEINTEAFF. CDR3 coding DNA: TGTGCCAGCAGTTTTCGCGGAGAGATTAACACTGAAGCTTTCTTT.

This clonotype showed up many times. The rearrangement links TRBV20-1 to TRBJ2-1; a weak D match, TRBD2 (5 bases). Germline V CDR1 and CDR2: DFQATT, SNEGSKA (reference sequence). CDR3 length: 14 amino acids. Trimming pared 4 bases from V and 3 bases from J, leaving 13 bases between. The CDR3 DNA is TGCAGTGCTATGGGAGAAGCCGGCTACAATGAGCAGTTCTTC. Residues: CSAMGEAGYNEQFF.

Many counts were recorded for this clonotype. The CDR3 DNA sequence: TGCAGTGCTAGACCGGGGGGACAAGAGACCCAGTACTTC. It is translated as CSARPGGQETQYF. The chain joins TRBV20-1 to TRBJ2-5, with 7 bases identical to TRBD2. V was clipped by 2 bases and J by 2 bases; unmatched bases: 2. CDR1 and CDR2 from the germline V gene are DFQATT and SNEGSKA (reference sequence). CDR3 length: 13 residues.

This clonotype was counted many times. The chain carries TRBV20-1 and TRBJ1-1, with D perhaps matching TRBD1 (6 bases). The germline CDR1 and CDR2 sequences are DFQATT and SNEGSKA (reference sequence). The germline V and J ends were trimmed by 0 bases and 6 bases, with 11 bases remaining between them. The CDR3 loop spans 13 amino acids. The CDR3 here is CSAREGGDAEAFF. The CDR3 bases are TGCAGTGCTAGAGAGGGGGGCGACGCTGAAGCTTTCTTT.

Ten or more counts support this clonotype. V is TRBV20-1 and J is TRBJ2-1, with 10 bases fitting TRBD2. Trimming at V came to 3 bases and at J to 0 bases, leaving 5 bases not matched to a gene. The CDR3 is 16 amino acids. Germline V gene sequence: CDR1 DFQATT, CDR2 SNEGSKA (reference sequence). In DNA form, the CDR3 reads TGCAGTGCTAGCCTAGCGGGGGCCCCCTCCTACAATGAGCAGTTCTTC. Translation: CSASLAGAPSYNEQFF.

The chain carries TRBV4-3 and TRBJ2-1; TRBD2 matches 11 bases. The CDR3 runs 15 residues. In germline, CDR1 is LGHNA, CDR2 YSLEER. The ends lost 1 base at V and 8 bases at J; junction bases unmatched: 4. CDR3 nucleotide sequence: TGCGCCAGCAGCCAAGTGGTGGGACTAGCGGATGAGCAGTTCTTC. This encodes CASSQVVGLADEQFF.

This clonotype was counted at least ten times. This rearrangement joins TRBV20-1 to TRBJ2-7, with D maybe TRBD2 (7 bases). Trimming took off 7 bases at V and 2 bases at J, with 12 bases between the two ends. The CDR3 is 12 amino acids. Germline V CDR1 and CDR2: DFQATT, SNEGSKA (reference sequence). As DNA, the CDR3 is TGCAGTGTGCGGGGGCCCACCTACGAGCAGTACTTC. It translates to CSVRGPTYEQYF.

This clonotype showed up many times. The J gene is TRBJ2-1, the V gene TRBV7-3, with 8 bases matching TRBD2. The germline V gene encodes CDR1 SGHTA and CDR2 FQGTGA. CDR3 length: 15 amino acids. J was trimmed by 6 bases and V by 4 bases; bases with no gene match: 8. In DNA, the CDR3 is TGTGCCAGCAGCTCCACGGGGGGGCTTGGCAATGAGCAGTTCTTC. Encoded protein: CASSSTGGLGNEQFF.

This clonotype is a singleton in its sample. Its ends do not fully match the called genes, so a read error is possible. The chain joins TRBV28 to TRBJ1-1, with 10 bases that match TRBD1. Germline lookup yields CDR1 MDHEN and CDR2 SYDVKM. This CDR3 has 15 residues. The CDR3: CASSRTGGIGAEALF. In nucleotides, the CDR3 is TGTGCCAGCAGTAGGACAGGGGGAATTGGGGCTGAGGCTCTCTTT.

This clonotype was observed at least ten times. The chain joins TRBV19 to TRBJ2-5; a possible D gene is TRBD1 (5 bases). V shed 4 bases and J shed 3 bases, with 9 bases lying between them. Germline values: CDR1 LNHDA, CDR2 SQIVND (reference sequence). CDR3 length equals 13 residues. CDR3 protein: CASSTHRKETQYF. The DNA of the CDR3 is TGTGCCAGTAGTACCCACAGGAAAGAGACCCAGTACTTC.

Details on this clonotype: A read error is possible here, since a much larger clone lies one base away. The V gene is TRBV29-1, the J gene TRBJ1-1; 7 bases match TRBD1. The CDR3 loop spans 13 amino acids. Unmatched junction bases numbered 6, after V lost 4 bases and J lost 4 bases. The germline CDR1 and CDR2 sequences are SQVTM and ANQGSEA. The CDR3 DNA sequence: TGCAGCGTTGTTGGGACAGCAAGCACTGAAGCTTTCTTT. Its translation is CSVVGTASTEAFF.

The chain couples TRBV28 to TRBJ1-4; D not resolved. Germline lookup yields CDR1 MDHEN and CDR2 SYDVKM. V lost 7 bases, J lost 4 bases, and 10 bases lay in between. The length of the CDR3 is 13 residues. The CDR3 region is CASKGGLNEKLFF. The CDR3 DNA sequence: TGTGCCAGCAAGGGCGGCCTTAATGAAAAACTGTTTTTT.

Many counts were recorded for this clonotype. CDR3 in amino acids: CASSLRGGNTEAFF. CDR3 nucleotides: TGCGCCAGCAGCTTGAGAGGGGGGAACACTGAAGCTTTCTTT. The rearrangement links TRBV5-1 to TRBJ1-1, with D possibly TRBD1 on 6 matching bases. V was clipped by 1 base and J by 1 base, with 8 bases between them. Looked up from germline, CDR1 is SGHRS and CDR2 is YFSETQ. The CDR3 consists of 14 residues.

This clonotype was counted at least ten times. J is TRBJ2-3 and V is TRBV7-9, with TRBD2 identical over 8 bases. Germline CDR1 reads SEHNR; CDR2 reads FQNEAQ (reference sequence). V shed 2 bases, J shed 8 bases, and the junction held 6 bases outside the gene matches. This CDR3 has 14 residues. CDR3 amino acids: CASSLKRETATQYF. The DNA of the CDR3 is TGTGCCAGCAGCTTAAAGCGGGAGACTGCTACGCAGTATTTT.

The sample holds many counts of this clonotype. The gene calls are TRBV5-5 and TRBJ2-2; D gene ambiguous. The CDR3 runs to 16 residues. The V gene lost 7 bases and the J gene lost 1 base, with 17 bases spanning the gap. The V gene's germline CDR1 is SGHKS and CDR2 YYEKEE (reference sequence). In nucleotides, the CDR3 is TGTGCCAGCGGATATGGCGTAGAGGTGAACACCGGGGAGCTGTTTTTT. This sequence encodes CASGYGVEVNTGELFF.

V and J are TRBV29-1 and TRBJ2-1, with 8 bases identical to TRBD2. J was trimmed by 6 bases and V by 5 bases; bases with no gene match: 3. Germline V lookup: CDR1 SQVTM, CDR2 ANQGSEA. This CDR3 is built from 12 residues. CDR3: CSVHSGVNEQFF. The CDR3 DNA sequence: TGCAGCGTTCATAGCGGGGTCAATGAGCAGTTCTTC.

This clonotype appeared many times. The CDR3 region has the DNA TGTGCCAGCAGTGCACCGGGACTAGCCGCCAAAAACATTCAGTACTTC. Protein product: CASSAPGLAAKNIQYF. The rearrangement uses TRBV28 and TRBJ2-4, with 9 nucleotides matching TRBD2. With 5 bases clipped from V and 1 base from J, the junction kept 6 bases outside the gene matches. The CDR3 sequence is 16 residues long. The V gene's germline CDR1 is MDHEN and CDR2 SYDVKM.

This clonotype was counted at least ten times. The chain employs TRBV2 and TRBJ2-1; the D is unclear. The CDR3 loop spans 14 amino acids. The germline V gene has CDR1 SNHLY and CDR2 FYNNEI. V was pared by 1 base and J by 1 base, with 5 bases between. The CDR3 loop is CASSEGGSYNEQFF. The CDR3 DNA sequence: TGTGCCAGCAGTGAAGGCGGATCCTACAATGAGCAGTTCTTC.

In this sample, this clonotype turned up once. The chain joins TRBV7-3 to TRBJ2-3, with 9 bases lining up with TRBD2. CDR3 length: 18 amino acids. CDR1 SGHTA and CDR2 FQGTGA come from the germline V gene. Trimming removed 5 bases from V and 0 bases from J; junction bases left unmatched: 12. CDR3 amino acids: CASSPTGGGARSTDTQYF. In DNA, the CDR3 is TGTGCCAGCAGCCCTACCGGCGGGGGGGCCCGTAGCACAGATACGCAGTATTTT.

Concerning this clonotype itself: No DNA is shown, since the ends of the CDR3 on it are uncertain; the CDR3 is the one TCRdb lists. The rearrangement joins TRBV7-2 to TRBJ1-5; whether TRBD1, the table's D call, matches the DNA was not checked. The length of the CDR3 is 21 amino acids, counting both ends. The germline gives CDR1 SGHTA, CDR2 FQGNSA. The CDR3 sequence: CASSFYICSAGRGVDNQPQHF.

The rearrangement uses TRBV20-1 and TRBJ1-1, with D unresolved. The CDR3 extends over 14 amino acids. Germline-derived CDR1 and CDR2 are DFQATT and SNEGSKA (reference sequence). V shed 1 base and J shed 1 base, with 10 bases lying between them. CDR3 loop: CSARGKGRNTEAFF. The CDR3 coding sequence is TGCAGTGCTAGAGGAAAAGGGAGGAACACTGAAGCTTTCTTT.

The chain uses TRBV7-9 and TRBJ2-7; 9 bases are a match to TRBD1. This CDR3 is built from 17 residues. After removal of 1 base from V and 5 bases from J, the junction contained 12 bases not matched to a gene. Germline V gene data show CDR1 as SEHNR and CDR2 as FQNEAQ (reference sequence). CDR3 region: CASSLGSGTGWIHEQYF. As DNA, the CDR3 is TGTGCCAGCAGCTTAGGGTCCGGGACAGGGTGGATCCACGAGCAGTACTTC. Variable domain in full (rest from reference TRBV7-9 and TRBJ2-7): DTGVSQNPRHKITKRGQNVTFRCDPISEHNRLYWYRQTLGQGPEFLTYFQNEAQLEKSRLLSDRFSAERPKGSFSTLEIQRTEQGDSAMYLCASSLGSGTGWIHEQYFGPGTRLTVT.

This clonotype was recorded many times. The rearrangement links TRBV20-1 to TRBJ2-7; 12 nucleotides agree with TRBD1. Germline values: CDR1 DFQATT, CDR2 SNEGSKA (reference sequence). The CDR3 is 15 amino acids. After removal of 5 bases from V and 2 bases from J, the junction contained 7 bases not matched to a gene. The CDR3, as DNA: TGCAGTGCTTCAATAGGGACAGGGGGCCCCTACGAGCAGTACTTC. As protein: CSASIGTGGPYEQYF.

The rearrangement joins TRBV5-1 to TRBJ2-7; 11 bases line up with TRBD2. The CDR3 is 17 residues long. From germline, CDR1 is SGHRS and CDR2 YFSETQ. V dropped 2 bases and J dropped 1; count of bases not matched to a gene: 8. The CDR3 coding sequence is TGCGCCAGCAGCTTATTGGCTAGCGGGGGGACATCCTACGAGCAGTACTTC. Its translation is CASSLLASGGTSYEQYF.